Listed below are T cell receptor beta chains from one sample, sequenced in a study of T cell repertoires in cytomegalovirus infection. TCRdb processed the reads anew with MiXCR; each CDR3 protein has one entry. The sample consists of about 140,000 distinct CDR3 sequences, about 6.5% of them appearing once. The sequencing sample was made of PBMCs. The receptors were gathered from a human donor in good health (CMV status not recorded). Some clones in this sample may be carry-over from other donors' samples. The CDR3 runs from the conserved cysteine through the conserved F or W. A D gene is named only where the DNA matches it firmly. Rows may omit the clone size; those that give it use once, few, many or a size class.

D gene | clone size | J gene | V gene | CDR3 protein | CDR3 DNA
TRBD2 | - | TRBJ2-3 | TRBV28 | CASSFGGTLAGGLTDTQYF | TGTGCCAGCAGTTTTGGGGGAACTCTTGCGGGGGGCCTCACAGATACGCAGTATTTT
TRBD2 | few | TRBJ2-3 | TRBV29-1 | CSVGLASSTDTQYF | TGCAGCGTTGGACTAGCCTCAAGCACAGATACGCAGTATTTT
TRBD1 | many | TRBJ2-7 | TRBV24-1 | CATSDLLPQGEIYEQYF | TGTGCCACCAGTGATTTGCTCCCTCAGGGGGAGATCTACGAGCAGTACTTC
TRBD2 | many | TRBJ2-3 | TRBV7-2 | CASSTLRLAGGGSTDTQYF | TGTGCCAGCAGTACTCTCCGGTTAGCGGGGGGGGGTAGCACAGATACGCAGTATTTT
TRBD1 | many | TRBJ1-2 | TRBV7-2 | CASSYRQGAFTF | TGTGCCAGCAGCTATCGACAGGGGGCCTTTACCTTC
- | many | TRBJ1-2 | TRBV10-3 | CAISESVQGDYGYTF | TGTGCCATCAGTGAGTCGGTCCAGGGAGACTATGGCTACACCTTC
- | - | TRBJ1-1 | TRBV19 | CASSIERRNTEAFF | TGTGCCAGTAGTATTGAACGGAGGAACACTGAAGCTTTCTTT
- | few | TRBJ2-5 | TRBV5-5 | CASSPLVTQYF | TGTGCCAGCAGCCCCCTAGTAACCCAGTACTTC
- | - | TRBJ2-1 | TRBV5-5 | CASSLGQVLYNEQFF | TGTGCCAGCAGCTTGGGACAGGTACTATACAATGAGCAGTTCTTC
TRBD1 | many | TRBJ2-2 | TRBV24-1 | CATSDSKTGAMLNTGELFF | TGTGCCACCAGTGATTCAAAGACAGGGGCAATGTTGAACACCGGGGAGCTGTTTTTT
TRBD1 | few | TRBJ1-1 | TRBV27 | CASSLTPDRGTEAFF | TGTGCCAGCAGTTTAACCCCAGACAGGGGCACTGAAGCTTTCTTT
- | - | TRBJ1-1 | TRBV15 | CATSQRGDGEAFF | TGTGCCACCAGCCAACGAGGCGACGGAGAAGCTTTCTTT
TRBD2 | many | TRBJ2-7 | TRBV7-2 | CASSISGGNIYEQYF | TGTGCCAGCAGCATAAGCGGGGGAAACATCTACGAGCAGTACTTC
- | many | TRBJ1-6 | TRBV7-2 | CASSDPRGLGGSPLHF | TGTGCCAGCAGCGACCCCCGGGGGTTGGGGGGTTCACCCCTCCACTTT
- | many | TRBJ2-6 | TRBV6-6 | CASTPAAGANVLTF | TGTGCCAGCACTCCCGCCGCTGGGGCCAACGTCCTGACTTTC
TRBD2 | many | TRBJ2-3 | TRBV7-2 | CASSPGLAIDTQYF | TGTGCCAGCAGCCCGGGACTAGCAATAGATACGCAGTATTTT
TRBD2 | many | TRBJ2-3 | TRBV6-5 | CASSPSKTSGGLLGTDTQYF | TGTGCCAGCAGTCCTTCCAAGACTAGCGGGGGACTACTCGGCACAGATACGCAGTATTTT
- | few | TRBJ2-1 | TRBV20-1 | CSARGPIDSYNEQFF | TGCAGTGCGAGAGGTCCGATCGACTCCTACAATGAGCAGTTCTTC
- | many | TRBJ1-5 | TRBV19 | CASTHVGDSNQPQHF | TGTGCCAGTACCCACGTCGGGGACAGCAATCAGCCCCAGCATTTT
TRBD2 | few | TRBJ2-4 | TRBV2 | CASSDRGGRRTNIQYF | TGTGCCAGCAGTGATAGGGGCGGGAGGAGAACAAACATTCAGTACTTC
- | few | TRBJ1-1 | TRBV20-1 | CSASGPGRSSTEAFF | TGCAGTGCTAGCGGGCCGGGGAGGAGTAGCACTGAAGCTTTCTTT
TRBD2 | few | TRBJ2-7 | TRBV28 | CASSFPAGGSYEQYF | TGTGCCAGCAGTTTTCCAGCGGGGGGCAGCTACGAGCAGTACTTC
- | few | TRBJ1-5 | TRBV19 | CASSIRGPNSARSNQPQHF | TGTGCCAGTAGTATAAGAGGCCCCAACTCAGCCCGGAGCAATCAGCCCCAGCATTTT
- | many | TRBJ1-4 | TRBV7-8 | CASSPNWGVGEGLFF | TGTGCCAGCAGCCCCAATTGGGGGGTGGGTGAGGGACTGTTTTTT
TRBD2 | many | TRBJ2-3 | TRBV14 | CASASSGGANTQYF | TGTGCCAGCGCGTCTAGCGGGGGGGCGAATACGCAGTATTTT
- | many | TRBJ2-3 | TRBV6-2/TRBV6-3 | CASSQGGGTDTQYF | TGTGCCAGCAGTCAGGGGGGGGGCACAGATACGCAGTATTTT
- | many | TRBJ1-4 | TRBV14 | CASSQAPTGPRLEKLFF | TGTGCCAGCAGCCAAGCTCCGACAGGACCAAGACTAGAAAAACTGTTTTTT
- | - | TRBJ2-1 | TRBV20-1 | CSARDPSIYNEQFF | TGCAGTGCTAGGGACCCATCTATATACAATGAGCAGTTCTTC
- | many | TRBJ2-1 | TRBV7-2 | CASSLVGVEPEQFF | TGTGCCAGCAGCTTAGTAGGCGTTGAGCCTGAGCAGTTCTTC
TRBD1 | - | TRBJ2-5 | TRBV30 | CAWSRDSLQETQYF | TGTGCCTGGAGCCGGGACAGCCTCCAAGAGACCCAGTACTTC
TRBD1 | few | TRBJ1-6 | TRBV4-2 | CASSHEQGFNSPLHF | TGTGCCAGCAGCCACGAACAGGGGTTCAATTCACCCCTCCACTTT
- | - | TRBJ2-7 | TRBV30 | CAWSLESSYEQYF | TGTGCCTGGAGTTTGGAGAGCTCCTACGAGCAGTACTTC
- | - | TRBJ2-1 | TRBV2 | CASSEAPLGEQFF | TGTGCCAGCAGTGAAGCACCCTTAGGTGAGCAGTTCTTC
TRBD2 | many | TRBJ2-2 | TRBV7-9 | CASSIGTSDTGELFF | TGTGCCAGCAGCATAGGGACTAGCGACACCGGGGAGCTGTTTTTT
- | - | TRBJ1-2 | TRBV2 | CATRGGAGYTF | TGTGCCACCCGGGGGGGGGCCGGCTACACCTTC
- | many | TRBJ1-3 | TRBV14 | CASSHSGNTIYF | TGTGCCAGCAGCCATTCCGGAAACACCATATATTTT
TRBD1 | many | TRBJ2-7 | TRBV7-2 | CASSLDNRGREQYF | TGTGCCAGCAGCTTAGACAACAGGGGAAGGGAGCAGTACTTC
TRBD2 | many | TRBJ2-2 | TRBV7-2 | CASSILLLAGDTGELFF | TGTGCCAGCAGCATACTGCTTCTAGCGGGGGACACCGGGGAGCTGTTTTTT
TRBD2 | many | TRBJ2-3 | TRBV25-1 | CASSASTSGGAIDTQYF | TGTGCCAGCAGTGCCTCAACTAGCGGGGGGGCCATAGATACGCAGTATTTT
TRBD1 | many | TRBJ1-1 | TRBV12-5 | CASGLGGQDNTEAFF | TGTGCTAGTGGTTTGGGGGGACAGGACAACACTGAAGCTTTCTTT
TRBD1 | many | TRBJ1-5 | TRBV12-3/TRBV12-4 | CASRQGARGNQPQHF | TGTGCCAGCAGACAGGGGGCACGGGGCAATCAGCCCCAGCATTTT
TRBD1 | many | TRBJ2-2 | TRBV6-1 | CASPGTANTGELFF | TGTGCCAGCCCCGGGACAGCGAACACCGGGGAGCTGTTTTTT
- | many | TRBJ1-1 | TRBV7-2 | CASSALVLNTEAFF | TGTGCCAGCAGCGCACTGGTTTTAAACACTGAAGCTTTCTTT
- | - | TRBJ2-7 | TRBV6-5 | CASSRGQLSSYEQYF | TGTGCCAGCAGCCGTGGACAGCTATCCTCCTACGAGCAGTACTTC
- | few | TRBJ2-1 | TRBV5-6 | CASSLVGGPSYNEQFF | TGTGCCAGCAGCTTGGTAGGGGGGCCCTCCTACAATGAGCAGTTCTTC
- | many | TRBJ1-6 | TRBV6-1 | CASSYTQGNSPLHF | TGTGCCAGCAGTTATACCCAGGGGAATTCACCCCTCCACTTT
- | - | TRBJ2-7 | TRBV24-1 | CATSDPRGDSSYEQYF | TGTGCCACCAGTGATCCCCGGGGTGACAGTTCCTACGAGCAGTACTTC